The T cell receptor (beta chain) described here comes from a study of T cell clonotyping in hematopoietic cell transplantation. This clone appeared once. This CDR3 comprises 15 residues. Trimming cost V 9 bases and J 4 bases, with 19 bases left between them. Germline CDR1 reads MNHNY; CDR2 reads SVGAGI (reference sequence). TCRdb's table, derived via immunoSEQ multiplex PCR, lists solely in-frame clones and lacks some. Of tens of thousands of clones listed, around nine tenths are singletons. The sequence came from a woman between 40 and 55 years old in good health. Some clones in this sample may be carry-over from other donors' samples. The sample comprised peripheral blood mononuclear cells. J is TRBJ2-4 and V is TRBV6-6; D is possibly TRBD1 (7 bases). CDR3 in amino acids: CASGWGGTEKNIQYF. CDR3 nucleotide sequence: TGTGCCAGTGGGTGGGGCGGGACAGAAAAAAACATTCAGTACTTC.